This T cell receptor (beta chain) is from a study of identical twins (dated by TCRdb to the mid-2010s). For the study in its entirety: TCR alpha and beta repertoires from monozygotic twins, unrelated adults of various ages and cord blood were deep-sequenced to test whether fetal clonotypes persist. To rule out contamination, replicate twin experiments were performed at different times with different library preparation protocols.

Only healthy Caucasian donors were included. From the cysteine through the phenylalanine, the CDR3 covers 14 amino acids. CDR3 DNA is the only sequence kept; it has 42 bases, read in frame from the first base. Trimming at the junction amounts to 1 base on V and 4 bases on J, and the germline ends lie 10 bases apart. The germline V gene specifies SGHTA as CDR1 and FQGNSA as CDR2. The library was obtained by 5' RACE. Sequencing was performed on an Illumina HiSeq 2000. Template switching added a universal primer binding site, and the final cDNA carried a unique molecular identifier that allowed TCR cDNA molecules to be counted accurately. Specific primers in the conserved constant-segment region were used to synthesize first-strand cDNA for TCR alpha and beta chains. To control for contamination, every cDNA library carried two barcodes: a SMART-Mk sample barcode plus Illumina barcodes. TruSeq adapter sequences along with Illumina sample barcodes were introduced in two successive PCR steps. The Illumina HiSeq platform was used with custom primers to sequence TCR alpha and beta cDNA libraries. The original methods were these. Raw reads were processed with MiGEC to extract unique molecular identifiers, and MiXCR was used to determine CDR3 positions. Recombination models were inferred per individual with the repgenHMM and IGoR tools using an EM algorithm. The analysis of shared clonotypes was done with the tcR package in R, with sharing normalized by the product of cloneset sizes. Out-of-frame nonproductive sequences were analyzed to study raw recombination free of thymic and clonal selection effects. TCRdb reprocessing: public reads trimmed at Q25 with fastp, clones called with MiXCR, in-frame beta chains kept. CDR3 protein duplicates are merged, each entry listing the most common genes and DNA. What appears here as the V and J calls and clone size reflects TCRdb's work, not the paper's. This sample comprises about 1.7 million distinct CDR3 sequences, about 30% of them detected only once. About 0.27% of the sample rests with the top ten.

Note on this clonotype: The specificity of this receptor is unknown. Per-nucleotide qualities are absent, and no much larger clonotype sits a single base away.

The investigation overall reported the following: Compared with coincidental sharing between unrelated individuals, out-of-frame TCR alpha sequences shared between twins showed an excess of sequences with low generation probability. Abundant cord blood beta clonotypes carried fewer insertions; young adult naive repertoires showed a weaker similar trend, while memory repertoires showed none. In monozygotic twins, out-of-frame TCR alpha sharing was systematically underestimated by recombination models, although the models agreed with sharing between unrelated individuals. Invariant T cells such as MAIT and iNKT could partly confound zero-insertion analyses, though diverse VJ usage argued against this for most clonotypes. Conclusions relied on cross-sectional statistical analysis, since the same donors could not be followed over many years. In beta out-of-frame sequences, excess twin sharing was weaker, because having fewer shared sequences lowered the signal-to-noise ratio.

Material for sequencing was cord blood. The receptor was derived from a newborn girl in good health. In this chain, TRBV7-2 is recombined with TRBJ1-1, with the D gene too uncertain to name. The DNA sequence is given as TGTGCCAGCAGCTTAGGGGGTGGCGTCACTGAAGCTTTCTTT. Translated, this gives CASSLGGGVTEAFF.